These 30 T cell receptor beta chains were sequenced from one sample in a study of T cells after yellow fever vaccination. TCRdb ran MiXCR on the 5' RACE reads and lists one entry per CDR3 protein. The table records some 550,000 distinct CDR3 sequences, less than 20% of them present only once. Sequenced here: PBMCs, sampled 15 days after the yellow fever booster vaccination. The source of these receptors is a man younger than 45 who received the YFV17D yellow fever vaccine.

This clonotype was counted between two and nine times. Written as DNA, the CDR3 is TGTGCCAGCAGCCTGGTGGGGCTGGCGAACACCGGGGAGCTGTTTTTT. Encoded protein: CASSLVGLANTGELFF. The chain employs TRBV7-2 and TRBJ2-2; a possible D gene is TRBD1 (5 bases). This CDR3 spans 16 amino acids. Trimming stripped 5 bases from V and 0 bases from J, with 13 bases between. Per germline, CDR1 SGHTA and CDR2 FQGNSA.

The chain joins TRBV28 to TRBJ2-1, with no clear D. The CDR3 totals 12 residues. Germline V lookup: CDR1 MDHEN, CDR2 SYDVKM. The V gene lost 8 bases and the J gene lost 0 bases, with 5 bases spanning the gap. The CDR3 loop reads CASQFSYNEQFF. The DNA for the CDR3 is TGTGCCAGCCAGTTCTCCTACAATGAGCAGTTCTTC.

This clonotype was seen a handful of times. V gene TRBV18 combines with J gene TRBJ2-7; 9 positions agree with TRBD1. The CDR3 is 14 amino acids. Germline V gene sequence: CDR1 KGHSH, CDR2 LQKENI. V was pared by 1 base and J by 4 bases, with 2 bases of the junction left unmatched. The CDR3: CASSPRDREYEQYF. CDR3 DNA: TGTGCCAGCTCACCACGGGACAGGGAATACGAGCAGTACTTC.

In its sample, this clonotype was seen a few times. The chain is built from TRBV6-1 and TRBJ2-7; 9 bases align to TRBD2. Germline CDR1 is MNHNS and CDR2 is SASEGT. The J segment lost 3 bases and the V segment lost 7 bases, leaving 10 bases of the junction unmatched. CDR3 size: 15 residues. CDR3 coding DNA: TGTGCCAGCACCTCTCGAATTAGCGGGAGCTACGAGCAGTACTTC. Translating gives CASTSRISGSYEQYF.

The chain couples TRBV3-1 to TRBJ2-7, with 9 bases aligning to TRBD1. The V and J ends lost 2 bases and 2 bases, in that order; junction bases with no gene match: 7. The length of the CDR3 is 16 residues. Germline V gene lookup returns CDR1 LGHDT and CDR2 YNNKEL (reference sequence). The CDR3 sequence is CASSQRPGQGAYEQYF. CDR3 nucleotide sequence: TGTGCCAGCAGCCAAAGACCGGGACAGGGCGCCTACGAGCAGTACTTC.

This clonotype was found a few times. DNA for the CDR3: TGCAGTGCTTGGTTTGGGGGAGACCTAGCCAAAAACATTCAGTACTTC. Translated, it gives CSAWFGGDLAKNIQYF. The rearrangement joins TRBV20-1 to TRBJ2-4; D is tentatively TRBD1 or TRBD2 (5 bases each). CDR3 size: 16 residues. CDR1 and CDR2 from the germline V gene are DFQATT and SNEGSKA (reference sequence). V was cut by 5 bases and J by 0 bases, with 17 bases left in between.

As DNA, the CDR3 is TGCAGCGCCCGGCTAGCGGAGGGGGGGGATACGCAGTATTTT. It is translated as CSARLAEGGDTQYF. The chain employs TRBV29-1 and TRBJ2-3; tentatively, D is TRBD2 (7 bases). Germline values: CDR1 SQVTM, CDR2 ANQGSEA. The length of the CDR3 is 14 residues. Trimming left V 7 bases short and J 6 bases short, with 20 bases between.

The chain recombines TRBV4-3 with TRBJ2-3; 8 nucleotides match TRBD2. CDR1 and CDR2 (germline): LGHNA, YSLEER. With 5 bases clipped from V and 2 bases from J, the junction kept 9 bases outside the gene matches. CDR3 length: 16 amino acids. The CDR3 region is CASSSAVAGYTDTQYF. The CDR3 nucleotides read TGCGCCAGCAGCTCTGCAGTAGCGGGGTACACAGATACGCAGTATTTT.

In this sample, this clonotype turned up a few times. The chain employs TRBV5-4 and TRBJ2-1; the match to TRBD2 covers 7 bases. CDR1 is SGHNT, CDR2 YYREEE, per germline (reference sequence). The CDR3 covers 15 residues. The ends lost 3 bases at V and 4 bases at J; junction bases unmatched: 7. CDR3 residues: CASSYSSGMYNEQFF. The CDR3 DNA sequence: TGTGCCAGCAGCTACTCTAGCGGAATGTACAATGAGCAGTTCTTC.

The chain joins TRBV12-5 to TRBJ1-6; D not certain. This CDR3 region has 11 residues. Looked up from germline, CDR1 is LGHNT and CDR2 is FRNRAP. Trimming stripped 1 base from V and 10 bases from J, with 2 bases between. CDR3 sequence (DNA): TGTGCTAGTGGTTTGGACTCACCCCTCCACTTT. Protein product: CASGLDSPLHF.

This clonotype was observed a few times. V and J are TRBV12-3 or TRBV12-4 and TRBJ2-4, with TRBD2 identical over 9 bases. With 6 bases clipped from V and 7 bases from J, the junction kept 7 bases outside the gene matches. The CDR3 contains 14 residues. Written as DNA, the CDR3 is TGTGCCAGCAGCCACCTAGCGGGAAGGAACATTCAGTACTTC. It yields the protein CASSHLAGRNIQYF.

This clonotype was detected ten times or more. This rearrangement joins TRBV7-9 to TRBJ2-2; no firm D call. V lost 6 bases to trimming and J lost 7 bases, with 9 bases between them. CDR1 and CDR2 from the germline V gene are SEHNR and FQNEAQ (reference sequence). There are 12 residues in the CDR3. The CDR3 region is CASSQSVGELFF. In DNA form, the CDR3 reads TGTGCCAGCAGTCAATCGGTCGGGGAGCTGTTTTTT.

The CDR3 region is CASSRAVCTDTQYF. In DNA, the CDR3 is TGCGCCAGCAGTCGAGCGGTTTGCACAGATACGCAGTATTTT. The V call is TRBV23-1, the J call TRBJ2-3; TRBD2 might be the D (5 bases). TRBV23-1 is an ORF, and what it does is uncertain. There are 14 residues in the CDR3. V was cut by 4 bases and J by 1 base, with 9 bases left in between.

The sample holds a few counts of this clonotype. The conserved phenylalanine or tryptophan normally closing the CDR3 is absent here, so this likely arose from a read error. It is unclear where the CDR3 begins or ends on the DNA, so no DNA is shown, and the CDR3 is as TCRdb lists it. The genes are TRBV20-1 and TRBJ2-7; TRBD1, the table's D call, was not compared with the DNA. Germline CDR1 DFQATT, CDR2 SNEGSKA (reference sequence). A total of 11 residues make up the CDR3, ends included. CDR3 in amino acids: CSATEGGLGSL.

The chain joins TRBV7-9 to TRBJ1-2; no reliable D call. Trimming took 3 bases from V and 0 from J, leaving 11 bases between them. The germline gives CDR1 SEHNR, CDR2 FQNEAQ (reference sequence). CDR3 length equals 15 residues. The CDR3 nucleotides read TGTGCCAGCAGCTTCCGGTCAAGCCCTAACTATGGCTACACCTTC. Its translation is CASSFRSSPNYGYTF.

V usage is TRBV6-1 and J usage is TRBJ2-1; 10 nucleotides align to TRBD2. Germline V CDR1 and CDR2: MNHNS, SASEGT. This CDR3 comprises 15 residues. The J segment lost 4 bases and the V segment lost 6 bases, leaving 6 bases of the junction unmatched. CDR3 region: CASRPSGRGYNEQFF. The CDR3 DNA is TGTGCCAGCAGACCAAGCGGGAGGGGATACAATGAGCAGTTCTTC.

In its sample, this clonotype was seen a few times. V and J are TRBV6-6 and TRBJ2-7, with no clear D. V lost 7 bases and J lost 3, with 13 bases in between. Germline-derived CDR1 and CDR2 are MNHNY and SVGAGI (reference sequence). This CDR3 spans 13 amino acids. The CDR3 DNA sequence: TGTGCCAGCACCCCGGGCCACGACTACGAGCAGTACTTC. Residues: CASTPGHDYEQYF.

This chain joins TRBV7-2 and TRBJ2-2, with 10 bases aligning to TRBD2. The J segment lost 4 bases and the V segment lost 10 bases, leaving 6 bases of the junction unmatched. CDR3 length: 14 amino acids. Germline V lookup: CDR1 SGHTA, CDR2 FQGNSA. The CDR3 DNA sequence: TGTGCCAAGAGCGGGAGGGCGGGCACCGGGGAGCTGTTTTTT. Amino acid sequence: CAKSGRAGTGELFF.

With regard to this clonotype: One junction end does not reproduce the germline sequence, and a read error may be involved. This rearrangement joins TRBV29-1 to TRBJ2-1, with D perhaps TRBD2 (5 bases). CDR1 and CDR2 from the germline V gene are SQVTM and ANQGSEA. The CDR3 runs 8 residues. The CDR3 region has the DNA TGCAGCGCGGGGTCCGCGAGTTTC. Translating gives CSAGSASF.

This clonotype showed up just a few times. This chain links TRBV15 with TRBJ2-7; the D is unclear. The CDR3 runs 12 residues. The V and J ends lost 3 bases and 12 bases respectively, with 15 bases between them. Germline V gene lookup returns CDR1 LNHNV and CDR2 YYDKDF (reference sequence). The CDR3 DNA is TGTGCCACCAGCAGCGAGGCCGGCATGCGGTACTTC. Translated: CATSSEAGMRYF.

This clonotype was recorded a few times. The gene calls are TRBV27 and TRBJ1-4, with D perhaps TRBD1 (6 bases). CDR3 length equals 15 residues. The germline V gene encodes CDR1 MNHEY and CDR2 SMNVEV (reference sequence). V dropped 3 bases and J dropped 8 bases, with 16 bases sitting between them. CDR3 residues: CASSFGGRGGEKLFF. The CDR3 DNA reads TGTGCCAGCAGTTTTGGGGGCAGGGGAGGGGAAAAACTGTTTTTT.

This chain joins TRBV7-2 and TRBJ2-7; possible D gene TRBD2, 6 bases. V was pared by 1 base and J by 7 bases, with 17 bases between. The germline CDR1 and CDR2 sequences are SGHTA and FQGNSA. This CDR3 contains 15 residues. The CDR3 nucleotides read TGTGCCAGCAGCTTAGGGGCTAGCGTATCGGGGGAGCAGTACTTC. It yields the protein CASSLGASVSGEQYF.

The gene calls are TRBV3-1 and TRBJ2-7, with D unclear. Trimming took off 4 bases at V and 3 bases at J, with 19 bases between the two ends. CDR1 is LGHDT and CDR2 is YNNKEL in the germline V gene (reference sequence). The CDR3 sequence is 16 residues long. The CDR3 DNA follows: TGTGCCAGCAGCCCGGTCGACCTACCGCTTTTCTACGAGCAGTACTTC. Translating gives CASSPVDLPLFYEQYF.

The rearrangement links TRBV4-3 to TRBJ2-1; 9 bases are shared with TRBD1. There are 16 residues in the CDR3. The germline V gene has CDR1 LGHNA and CDR2 YSLEER. V dropped 2 bases and J dropped 5; count of bases not matched to a gene: 7. The CDR3 coding sequence is TGCGCCAGCAGCCAAAATTGGGACAGGGCCCACAATGAGCAGTTCTTC. The encoded protein is CASSQNWDRAHNEQFF.

A few counts support this clonotype. The rearrangement joins TRBV9 to TRBJ2-7; no definite D call. Germline assignment: CDR1 SGDLS and CDR2 YYNGEE. V was trimmed by 3 bases and J by 1 base, leaving 11 bases between them. The CDR3 is 14 amino acids. The DNA of the CDR3 is TGTGCCAGCAGCGCCAACCCACAATCCTACGAGCAGTACTTC. Translated: CASSANPQSYEQYF.

This clonotype was counted only a few times. The gene calls are TRBV28 and TRBJ1-6; maybe TRBD1 (5 bases). CDR3 length equals 15 residues. V was pared by 8 bases and J by 9 bases, with 20 bases between. Germline V CDR1 and CDR2: MDHEN, SYDVKM. CDR3 sequence (DNA): TGTGCCAGCCACGAGCCGGGACGCACTGCTTCACCCCTCCACTTT. Its translation: CASHEPGRTASPLHF.

The rearrangement joins TRBV6-4 to TRBJ2-2, with TRBD1 matching over 7 bases. Germline CDR1 reads MRHNA; CDR2 reads SNTAGT. CDR3 length: 14 amino acids. The V segment lost 9 bases and the J segment 0 bases; nucleotides outside the gene matches: 4. This chain's CDR3 is CASKGQANTGELFF. CDR3 coding DNA: TGTGCCAGTAAAGGACAGGCGAACACCGGGGAGCTGTTTTTT.

This clonotype was counted between two and nine times. The chain carries TRBV28 and TRBJ2-5; 8 bases agree with TRBD1. With 4 bases clipped from V and 4 bases from J, the junction kept 2 bases outside the gene matches. From germline, CDR1 is MDHEN and CDR2 SYDVKM. This CDR3 comprises 13 residues. In DNA form, the CDR3 reads TGTGCCAGCAGTTCAGGGGGCGCAGAGACCCAGTACTTC. Translated, it gives CASSSGGAETQYF.

This clonotype occurred once. The chain carries TRBV6-5 and TRBJ2-1, with 13 bases identical to TRBD2. Germline-derived CDR1 and CDR2 are MNHEY and SVGAGI. V lost 0 bases and J lost 8; bases outside the gene matches: 7. The CDR3 covers 17 residues. CDR3 nucleotides: TGTGCCAGCAGTTACTCATGGGGACTAGCGGGAATATATGAGCAGTTCTTC. Residues: CASSYSWGLAGIYEQFF.

The table lists this clonotype with a few counts. The chain joins TRBV6-5 to TRBJ2-3; no clear D. Germline CDR1 and CDR2: MNHEY and SVGAGI. Trimming left V 0 bases short and J 0 bases short, with 10 bases between. This CDR3 comprises 16 residues. For the CDR3, the DNA is TGTGCCAGCAGTTACTCTGGACGGATTAGCACAGATACGCAGTATTTT. Translating gives CASSYSGRISTDTQYF.